This T cell receptor beta chain was identified in a study of blood T cells in healthy people across ages. Per individual sample, total RNA of at least 6 micrograms was extracted. Regarding the study as a whole: Researchers deemed the diversity estimates from one million T cells underestimates. Long-lived donors exceeded aged donors in naive CD4+ cells and diversity. Researchers said unsorted PBMCs prevented a conclusive naive versus antigen-experienced comparison.

About this clonotype: The antigen is undetermined.

Trimming took off 2 bases at V and 6 bases at J, with 8 bases between the two ends. Germline loops: CDR1 SGDLS, CDR2 YYNGEE. The CDR3 runs 12 residues. Then a second PCR, running about 6 to 12 cycles, was carried out with a sample-barcoded 5' primer and a J-beta primer mix. MiXCR, applied by TCRdb to the 5' RACE reads, yields one record per CDR3 protein. The sample lists 800,000 to 900,000 distinct CDR3 sequences, about 59% occurring once. The source is a man aged 25-40 years in good health. The V gene is TRBV9, the J gene TRBJ1-1; no clear D gene. Sequenced sample: blood. As DNA, the CDR3 is TGTGCCAGCAGCGTGCTGACACCTGAAGCTTTCTTT. Amino acid sequence: CASSVLTPEAFF.